The 11 T cell receptor beta chains below come from one sample, sequenced in a study of T cell responses to AZD1222 COVID-19 vaccine. The assay was immunoSEQ multiplex PCR, and TCRdb's table has in-frame clones only and misses some. Of 95,000 to 110,000 clones listed, roughly 88% are singletons. The specimen was peripheral blood, collected on day 0 of AZD1222 vaccination. These receptors all come from an adult in good health.

The genes are TRBV28 and TRBJ2-2, with TRBD2 matching 7 bases. This CDR3 is 14 amino acids long. CDR1 and CDR2 (germline): MDHEN, SYDVKM. V shed 3 bases, J shed 3 bases, and the junction held 1 base outside the gene matches. The DNA of the CDR3 is TGTGCCAGCAGTTTGGGGGGGGACACCGGGGAGCTGTTTTTT. Amino acid sequence: CASSLGGDTGELFF.

This chain uses TRBV7-2 with TRBJ2-3; 8 bases agree with TRBD2. The CDR3 totals 16 residues. The germline CDR1 and CDR2 sequences are SGHTA and FQGNSA. Unmatched junction bases numbered 8, after V lost 2 bases and J lost 4 bases. The CDR3 reads CASSLNRASGSDTQYF. CDR3 DNA: TGTGCCAGCAGCTTAAATCGGGCTAGCGGGTCAGATACGCAGTATTTT.

The J gene is TRBJ1-5, the V gene TRBV6-5; perhaps TRBD1 as D (5 bases). Germline V gene data show CDR1 as MNHEY and CDR2 as SVGAGI. This CDR3 contains 14 residues. Trimming stripped 6 bases from V and 7 bases from J, with 16 bases between. The CDR3 spells CASSRMMGEQPQHF. CDR3 coding DNA: TGTGCCAGCAGCCGAATGATGGGGGAACAGCCCCAGCATTTT.

J is TRBJ1-2 and V is TRBV5-5; D remains unclear. V was trimmed by 5 bases and J by 3 bases, leaving 14 bases between them. Germline V gene sequence: CDR1 SGHKS, CDR2 YYEKEE (reference sequence). This CDR3 has 14 residues. The CDR3 is CASRVLAGHYGYTF. In DNA form, the CDR3 reads TGTGCCAGCAGGGTGTTGGCCGGTCACTATGGCTACACCTTC.

The V gene is TRBV18, the J gene TRBJ2-1, with 8 nucleotides matching TRBD2. The CDR3 extends over 14 amino acids. Trimming took 2 bases from V and 9 from J; bases not matched to a gene: 6. Per the germline V gene, CDR1 is KGHSH and CDR2 is LQKENI. CDR3: CASSPRNSGGEQFF. CDR3 bases: TGTGCCAGCTCACCAAGGAACAGCGGGGGTGAGCAGTTCTTC. Combining the CDR3 with reference TRBV18 and TRBJ2-1 gives the whole variable domain NAGVMQNPRHLVRRRGQEARLRCSPMKGHSHVYWYRQLPEEGLKFMVYLQKENIIDESGMPKERFSAEFPKEGPSILRIQQVVRGDSAAYFCASSPRNSGGEQFFGPGTRLTVL.

In this sample, this clone turned up once. The V and J genes are TRBV20-1 and TRBJ1-2; the D gene is possibly TRBD1 (6 bases). The ends were cut back, 3 bases at V and 7 bases at J, with 18 bases in the middle. Germline V gives CDR1 DFQATT, CDR2 SNEGSKA (reference sequence). The CDR3 length is 14 residues. The CDR3 loop reads CSASFGWGPSGYTF. CDR3 DNA: TGCAGTGCTAGTTTTGGGTGGGGGCCCTCTGGCTACACCTTC.

This chain joins TRBV10-3 and TRBJ2-7; D remains ambiguous. The germline CDR1 and CDR2 sequences are ENHRY and SYGVKD. CDR3 size: 11 residues. Trimming took 2 bases from V and 3 from J, leaving 2 bases between them. The CDR3 DNA follows: TGTGCCATCAGTGAGCGCTACGAGCAGTACTTC. Amino acid sequence: CAISERYEQYF.

The J gene is TRBJ1-5, the V gene TRBV28, with 8 bases that match TRBD1. This CDR3 comprises 16 residues. Germline V gives CDR1 MDHEN, CDR2 SYDVKM. The V segment lost 5 bases and the J segment 0 bases; nucleotides outside the gene matches: 6. DNA for the CDR3: TGTGCCAGCAGTCCAGACAGGGGCTATAGCAATCAGCCCCAGCATTTT. Amino acids: CASSPDRGYSNQPQHF.

The chain joins TRBV25-1 to TRBJ1-2; 8 bases are shared with TRBD1. This CDR3 has 13 residues. V was pared by 1 base and J by 7 bases, with 2 bases of the junction left unmatched. In germline, CDR1 is MGHDK, CDR2 SYGVNS. The CDR3 loop is CASSESGGFGYTF. DNA of the CDR3: TGTGCCAGCAGTGAATCAGGGGGCTTTGGCTACACCTTC.

This clone was detected a few times. The rearrangement uses TRBV3-1 (or the pseudogene TRBV3-2) and TRBJ2-1; 10 bases agree with TRBD2. Germline V lookup: CDR1 LGHDT, CDR2 YNNKEL (reference sequence). The CDR3 has 19 amino acids. The V gene end was trimmed by 0 bases and the J gene end by 0 bases; junction bases not matched to a gene: 8. The CDR3 here is CASSQEPSLAGSSYNEQFF. Written as DNA, the CDR3 is TGTGCCAGCAGCCAAGAGCCTTCACTAGCGGGAAGCTCCTACAATGAGCAGTTCTTC.

The DNA for the CDR3 is TGTGCCAGCAGTACCCTCAGGGGCGGGGATCGGCCCCAGCATTTT. It specifies CASSTLRGGDRPQHF. This chain connects TRBV6-2 or TRBV6-3 to TRBJ1-5, with a possible D match to TRBD1 (6 bases). The CDR3 has 15 residues. The V and J ends lost 5 bases and 9 bases respectively, with 20 bases between them. Germline V lookup: CDR1 MNHEY, CDR2 SVGEGT.